The entry below gives a single T cell receptor (beta chain) sequence along with its context. Its antigen is unknown. The data were obtained in a study of OX40 agonist ivuxolimab in advanced cancers. Trimming left V 6 bases short and J 2 bases short, with 5 bases between. Germline CDR1 and CDR2: MNHEY and SVGAGI. This CDR3 comprises 13 residues. General observations from the study: Dosing at 0.1 to 3.0 mg/kg was accompanied by clonal expansion of CD4+ and CD8+ blood T cells by week 6.

Produced via immunoSEQ multiplex PCR; TCRdb's table is partial and in-frame only. The repertoire holds about 48,000 clones, approximately 86% seen once, with approximately 1.1% in the top ten. Systemic immunosuppression or autoimmune disease history was grounds to exclude patients. The specimen comprised CD4+ or CD8+ T cells sorted from blood, sampled in a trial of the OX40 agonist ivuxolimab. The chain joins TRBV6-5 to TRBJ2-6, with unresolved D. The sequence derives from an adult with an advanced solid tumor such as melanoma, head and neck, liver or kidney cancer. CDR3 DNA: TGTGCCAGCAGGGACCCTGGGGCCAACGTCCTGACTTTC. Protein: CASRDPGANVLTF.